The present TCR beta chain was sequenced within a study of blood T cell repertoires in COVID-19. Generated by immunoSEQ multiplex PCR, the TCRdb table keeps only in-frame clones and is missing some. This table has 130,000 to 150,000 clones, 70% to 90% appearing once. The receptor was derived from a woman aged 40 to 50 who had recovered from COVID-19. Material: PBMCs or T cells enriched from blood (not recorded which).

For the CDR3, the DNA is TGCGCCAGCAGCGGGGACAGTAGCACAGATACGCAGTATTTT. It is translated as CASSGDSSTDTQYF. The chain is built from TRBV5-1 and TRBJ2-3, with 7 bases that match TRBD1. This CDR3 spans 14 amino acids. V shed 4 bases, J shed 0 bases, and the junction held 2 bases outside the gene matches. Looked up from germline, CDR1 is SGHRS and CDR2 is YFSETQ.